This T cell receptor (beta chain) was sequenced for a study of OX40 agonist ivuxolimab in advanced cancers. Comment on this clone: The antigen is undetermined.

Points from the study as a whole: Undetermined was the antigen specificity of the expanded peripheral T cells.

The J segment lost 2 bases and the V segment lost 2 bases, leaving 3 bases of the junction unmatched. CDR1 SGHTA and CDR2 FQGTGA come from the germline V gene. This CDR3 region has 15 residues. TCRdb keeps only in-frame clones here, not all; method: immunoSEQ multiplex PCR. The data show over 85,000 clones, about nine tenths seen once. This TCR came from an adult with an advanced solid tumor such as melanoma, head and neck, liver or kidney cancer. The source material was CD4+ or CD8+ T cells sorted from blood, sampled in a trial of the OX40 agonist ivuxolimab. J is TRBJ2-3 and V is TRBV7-3, with 8 bases that match TRBD2. CDR3 amino acids: CASSLAGGSTDTQYF. CDR3 DNA sequence: TGTGCCAGCAGCTTAGCGGGGGGATCCACAGATACGCAGTATTTT.